This T cell receptor (beta chain) was recovered during a study of blood T cell repertoires in COVID-19. Overall study context: Donors in the United States, Italy and Spain gave samples during acute or convalescent COVID-19. T cells, B-cell-depleted T cells, or PBMCs provided the cDNA or gDNA that served as material.

V was cut by 4 bases and J by 0 bases, with 15 bases left in between. Germline-derived CDR1 and CDR2 are SGHRS and YFSETQ. The CDR3 totals 16 residues. In the authors' methods: Quantification of nucleated cells was approximated via reference gene primer amplification. Here immunoSEQ multiplex PCR was the method, and the copy in TCRdb shows in-frame clones only, minus some. Clonal size and the V and J genes are those of that table, whereas D and trimming came from the DNA. The table includes some 50,000 clones, about 82% detected once. V is TRBV5-1 and J is TRBJ2-3; possibly TRBD1 for D (6 bases). This sequence originates from a human donor in a cohort sampled during active COVID-19. Sequencing input: peripheral blood. The CDR3 reads CASSPGHPSSTDTQYF. The CDR3 nucleotides read TGCGCCAGCAGCCCGGGACACCCGTCTAGCACAGATACGCAGTATTTT. Together with reference TRBV5-1 and TRBJ2-3, the CDR3 gives the full variable domain: KAGVTQTPRYLIKTRGQQVTLSCSPISGHRSVSWYQQTPGQGLQFLFEYFSETQRNKGNFPGRFSGRQFSNSRSEMNVSTLELGDSALYLCASSPGHPSSTDTQYFGPGTRLTVL.